This T cell receptor beta chain was identified during a study of OX40 agonist ivuxolimab in advanced cancers. About the full investigation: Ivuxolimab, which targeted the costimulatory receptor OX40 (CD134), was an agonistic, fully human IgG2 monoclonal antibody. Partial responses were achieved by three dose-escalation patients, of whom one had hepatocellular carcinoma and two had cutaneous melanoma. The point of sequencing TCRbeta in the periphery was to test whether ivuxolimab changed TCR sequence diversity and drove clonal T-cell expansion. Of the 50 or so patients in dose escalation, 19 had hepatocellular carcinoma, around 15 had melanoma, 9 had renal cell carcinoma and 9 had head and neck cancer. The paper describes the monotherapy dose-escalation part (N of about 52 patients) of the phase I trial of ivuxolimab. In the dose-escalation cohort, approximately 82% of patients were male, and the mean age was approximately 55 years, with a range of roughly 23 to 85. Prior anti-PD-1, anti-PD-L1 or anti-CTLA-4 therapy was permitted, and checkpoint inhibitors had been received by more than 35% of dose-escalation patients. Intravenous ivuxolimab was administered to patients every 2 weeks at six dose levels: 0.01, 0.1, 0.3, 1.5, 3 and 10 mg/kg. Study-level results and caveats: The antigen specificity of the peripheral T cells that underwent clonal expansion was not determined. Low levels of normalized T-cell clonal expansion were also seen in some nonresponding patients. After ivuxolimab, more expanded clones were found on average in CD8+ T cells than in CD4+ T cells. In the 0.1-3.0 mg/kg groups, partial responders had among the lowest normalized peripheral clonal expansion, particularly in CD8+ T cells. At doses from 0.1 to 3.0 mg/kg, clonal expansion was seen in both CD4+ and CD8+ blood T cells between baseline and week 6.

Trimming takes 0 bases from V and 0 bases from J, and the germline ends sit 10 bases apart. CDR1 and CDR2 are read off the germline V gene (reference sequence) as SGHKS and YYEKEE. Spanning cysteine to phenylalanine, the CDR3 consists of 16 amino acids. Here the CDR3 DNA is all that survives: 48 bases in frame from base 1. To note about this clone: What this receptor recognizes is not known. Base qualities were left out, and no much larger clone turns up one base away.

Genomic DNA was extracted from sorted cells for sequencing of the TCRbeta CDR3 region. TCRbeta CDR3 regions were sequenced using the immunoSEQ Assay. Sourced from immuneACCESS, this table was stored by TCRdb with only in-frame sequences that have V and J called. A share of the clones is absent; for the studies checked, an unresolved V gene accounts for under half, and the remainder has no known explanation. The table for this sample lists 80,000 to 100,000 clones; roughly 93% of them were counted only once. The top ten constitute 0.33% of the sample. Patients with autoimmune disease history or receiving systemic immunosuppression were excluded from the trial. Peripheral blood for TCR sequencing was drawn from every dose cohort at baseline, at cycle 4 day 1 and at cycle 7 day 1. Samples were obtained from an open-label, multicenter, first-in-human phase I dose-escalation trial of ivuxolimab. Adults with locally advanced or metastatic melanoma, renal cell, hepatocellular, or head and neck squamous cell carcinoma were enrolled in the trial. Before TCR sequencing, CD4+ T cells and CD8+ T cells from peripheral blood were sorted into separate populations.

This material consisted of CD4+ or CD8+ T cells sorted from blood, taken in a trial of the OX40 agonist ivuxolimab. The chain employs TRBV5-5 and TRBJ1-5, with no confidently assigned D gene. This TCR was recovered from an adult with an advanced solid tumor such as melanoma, head and neck, liver or kidney cancer. CDR3 reads: CASSLATANSNQPQHF. In nucleotides, the sequence is TGTGCCAGCAGCTTGGCGACGGCTAATAGCAATCAGCCCCAGCATTTT.